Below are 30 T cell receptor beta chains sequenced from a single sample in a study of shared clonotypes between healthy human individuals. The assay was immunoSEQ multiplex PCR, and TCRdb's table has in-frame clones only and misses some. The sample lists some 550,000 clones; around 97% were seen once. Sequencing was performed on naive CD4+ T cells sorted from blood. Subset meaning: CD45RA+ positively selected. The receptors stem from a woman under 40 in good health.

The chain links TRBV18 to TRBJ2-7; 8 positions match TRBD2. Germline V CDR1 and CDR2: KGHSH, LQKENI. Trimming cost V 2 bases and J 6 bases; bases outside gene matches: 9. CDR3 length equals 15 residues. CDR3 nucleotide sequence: TGTGCCAGCTCACCAAGCGCGAGCGGGAGTGGCGAGCAGTACTTC. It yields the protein CASSPSASGSGEQYF. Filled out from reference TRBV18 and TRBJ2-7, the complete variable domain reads NAGVMQNPRHLVRRRGQEARLRCSPMKGHSHVYWYRQLPEEGLKFMVYLQKENIIDESGMPKERFSAEFPKEGPSILRIQQVVRGDSAAYFCASSPSASGSGEQYFGPGTRLTVT.

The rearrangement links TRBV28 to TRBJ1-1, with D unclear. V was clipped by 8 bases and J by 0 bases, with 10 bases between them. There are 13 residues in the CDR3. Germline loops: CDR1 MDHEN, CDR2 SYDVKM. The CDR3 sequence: CASRQHMNTEAFF. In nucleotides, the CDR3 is TGTGCCAGCCGGCAGCACATGAACACTGAAGCTTTCTTT.

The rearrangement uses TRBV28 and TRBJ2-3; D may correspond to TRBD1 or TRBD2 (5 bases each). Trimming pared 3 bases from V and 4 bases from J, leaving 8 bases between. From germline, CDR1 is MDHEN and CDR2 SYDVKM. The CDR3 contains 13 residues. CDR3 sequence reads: CASSLGTPDTQYF. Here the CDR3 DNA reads TGTGCCAGCAGTTTGGGGACGCCAGATACGCAGTATTTT.

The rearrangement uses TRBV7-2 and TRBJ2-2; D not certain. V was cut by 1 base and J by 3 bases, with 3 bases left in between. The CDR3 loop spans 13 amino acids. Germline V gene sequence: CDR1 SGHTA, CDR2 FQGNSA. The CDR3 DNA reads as TGTGCCAGCAGCTTAGAGTACACCGGGGAGCTGTTTTTT. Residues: CASSLEYTGELFF.

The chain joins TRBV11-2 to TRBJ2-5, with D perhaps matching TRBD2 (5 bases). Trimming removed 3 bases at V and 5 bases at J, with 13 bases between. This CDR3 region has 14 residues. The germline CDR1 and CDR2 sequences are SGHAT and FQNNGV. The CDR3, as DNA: TGTGCCAGCAGCTTGGGAGTCGGGGTGGAGACCCAGTACTTC. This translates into CASSLGVGVETQYF. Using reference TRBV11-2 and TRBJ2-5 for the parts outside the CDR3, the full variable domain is EAGVAQSPRYKIIEKRQSVAFWCNPISGHATLYWYQQILGQGPKLLIQFQNNGVVDDSQLPKDRFSAERLKGVDSTLKIQPAKLEDSAVYLCASSLGVGVETQYFGPGTRLLVL.

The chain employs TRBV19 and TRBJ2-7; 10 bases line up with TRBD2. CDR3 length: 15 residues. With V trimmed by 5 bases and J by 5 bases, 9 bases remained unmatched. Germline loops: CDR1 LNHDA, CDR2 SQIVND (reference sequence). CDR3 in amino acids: CASSYSGRTTHEQYF. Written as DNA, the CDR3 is TGTGCCAGTAGTTATAGCGGGAGGACGACCCACGAGCAGTACTTC.

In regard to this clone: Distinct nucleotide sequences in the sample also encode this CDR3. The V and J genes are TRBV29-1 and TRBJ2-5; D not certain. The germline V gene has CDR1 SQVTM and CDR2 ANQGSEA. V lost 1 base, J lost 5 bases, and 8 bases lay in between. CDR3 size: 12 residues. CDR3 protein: CSVEGTGETQYF. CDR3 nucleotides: TGCAGCGTTGAAGGGACCGGGGAGACCCAGTACTTC.

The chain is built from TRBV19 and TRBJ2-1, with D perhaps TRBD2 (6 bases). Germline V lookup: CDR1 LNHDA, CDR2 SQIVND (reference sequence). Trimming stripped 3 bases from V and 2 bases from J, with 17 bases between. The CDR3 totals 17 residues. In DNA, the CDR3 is TGTGCCAGTAGTATTGAGGGAGGCGGGACCCCCTACAATGAGCAGTTCTTC. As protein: CASSIEGGGTPYNEQFF.

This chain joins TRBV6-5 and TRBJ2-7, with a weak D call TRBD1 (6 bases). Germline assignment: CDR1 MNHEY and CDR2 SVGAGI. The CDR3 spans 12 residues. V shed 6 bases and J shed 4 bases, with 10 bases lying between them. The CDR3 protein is CASSSTGYEQYF. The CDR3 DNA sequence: TGTGCCAGCAGCTCAACAGGGTACGAGCAGTACTTC.

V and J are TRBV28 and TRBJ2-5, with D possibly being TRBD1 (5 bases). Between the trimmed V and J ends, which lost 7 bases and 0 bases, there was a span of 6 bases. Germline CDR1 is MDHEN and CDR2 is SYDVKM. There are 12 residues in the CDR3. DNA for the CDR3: TGTGCCAGCAAGACAGACCAAGAGACCCAGTACTTC. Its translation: CASKTDQETQYF.

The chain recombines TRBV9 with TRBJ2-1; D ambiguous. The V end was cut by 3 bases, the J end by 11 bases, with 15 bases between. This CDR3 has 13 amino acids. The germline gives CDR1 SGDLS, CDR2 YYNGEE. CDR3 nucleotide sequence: TGTGCCAGCAGCGACTTGGGTGAAGCTCAGCAGTTCTTC. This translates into CASSDLGEAQQFF.

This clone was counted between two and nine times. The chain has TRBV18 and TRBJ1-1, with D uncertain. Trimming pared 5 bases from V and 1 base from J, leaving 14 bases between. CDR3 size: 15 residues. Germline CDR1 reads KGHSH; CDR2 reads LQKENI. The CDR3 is CASSRAGQTNTEAFF. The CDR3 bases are TGTGCCAGCTCAAGGGCAGGTCAAACGAACACTGAAGCTTTCTTT.

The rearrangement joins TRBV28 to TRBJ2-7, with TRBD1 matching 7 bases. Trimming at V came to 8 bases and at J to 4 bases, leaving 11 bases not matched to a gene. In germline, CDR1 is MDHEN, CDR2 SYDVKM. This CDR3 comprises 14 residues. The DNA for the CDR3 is TGTGCCAGCGGACAGACAGGGCCTGGGTACGAGCAGTACTTC. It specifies CASGQTGPGYEQYF.

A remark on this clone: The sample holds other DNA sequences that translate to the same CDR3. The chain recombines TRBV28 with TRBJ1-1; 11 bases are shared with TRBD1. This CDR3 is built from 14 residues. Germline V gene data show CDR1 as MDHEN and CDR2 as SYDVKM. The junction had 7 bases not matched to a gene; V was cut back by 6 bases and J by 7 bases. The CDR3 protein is CASSEGQGVGEAFF. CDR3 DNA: TGTGCCAGCAGCGAGGGACAGGGGGTCGGTGAAGCTTTCTTT.

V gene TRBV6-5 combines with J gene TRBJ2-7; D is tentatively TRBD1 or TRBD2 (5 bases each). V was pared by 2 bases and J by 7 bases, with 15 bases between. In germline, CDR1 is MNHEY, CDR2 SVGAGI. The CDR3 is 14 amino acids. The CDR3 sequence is CASSYRDHLEEQYF. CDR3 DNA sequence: TGTGCCAGCAGTTACCGGGACCATTTGGAGGAGCAGTACTTC.

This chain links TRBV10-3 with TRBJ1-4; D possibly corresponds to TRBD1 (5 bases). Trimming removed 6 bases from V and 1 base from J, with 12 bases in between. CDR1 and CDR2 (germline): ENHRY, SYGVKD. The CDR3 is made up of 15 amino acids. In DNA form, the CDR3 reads TGTGCCATCAGCAGGGACCTCGGAACTAATGAAAAACTGTTTTTT. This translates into CAISRDLGTNEKLFF.

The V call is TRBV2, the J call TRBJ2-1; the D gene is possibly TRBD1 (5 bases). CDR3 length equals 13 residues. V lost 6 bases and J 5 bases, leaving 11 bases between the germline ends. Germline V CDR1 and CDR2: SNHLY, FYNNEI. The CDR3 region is CASRAGWDNEQFF. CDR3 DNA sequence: TGTGCCAGCAGGGCAGGGTGGGACAATGAGCAGTTCTTC. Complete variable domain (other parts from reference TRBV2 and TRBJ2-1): EPEVTQTPSHQVTQMGQEVILRCVPISNHLYFYWYRQILGQKVEFLVSFYNNEISEKSEIFDDQFSVERPDGSNFTLKIRSTKLEDSAMYFCASRAGWDNEQFFGPGTRLTVL.

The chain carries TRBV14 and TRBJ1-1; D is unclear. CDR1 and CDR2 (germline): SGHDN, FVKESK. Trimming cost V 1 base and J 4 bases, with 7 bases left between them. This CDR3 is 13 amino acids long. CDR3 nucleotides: TGTGCCAGCAGCCAAGTGGAGACCACTGAAGCTTTCTTT. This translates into CASSQVETTEAFF.

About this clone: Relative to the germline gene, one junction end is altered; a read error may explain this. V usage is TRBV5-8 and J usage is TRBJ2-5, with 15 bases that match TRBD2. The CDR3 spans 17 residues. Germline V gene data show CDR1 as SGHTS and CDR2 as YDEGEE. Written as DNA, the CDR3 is TGTGCCAGCAGATTGGGACTAGCGGGAGGAATGACGGAGACCCAGTACTTC. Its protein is CASRLGLAGGMTETQYF.

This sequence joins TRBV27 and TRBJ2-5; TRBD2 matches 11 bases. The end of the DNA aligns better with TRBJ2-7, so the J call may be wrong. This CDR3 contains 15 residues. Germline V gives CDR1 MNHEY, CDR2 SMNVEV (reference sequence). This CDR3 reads CASSPSSGRTYEQYF. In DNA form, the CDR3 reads TGTGCCAGCAGTCCATCTAGCGGGAGGACCTACGAGCAGTACTTC.

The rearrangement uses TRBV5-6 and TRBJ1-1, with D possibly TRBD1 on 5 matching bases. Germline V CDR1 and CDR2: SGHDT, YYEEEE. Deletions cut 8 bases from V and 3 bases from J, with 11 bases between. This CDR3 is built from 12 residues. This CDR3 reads CASLWGDTEAFF. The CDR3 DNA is TGTGCCAGTCTGTGGGGGGACACTGAAGCTTTCTTT. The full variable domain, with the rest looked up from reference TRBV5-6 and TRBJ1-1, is DAGVTQSPTHLIKTRGQQVTLRCSPKSGHDTVSWYQQALGQGPQFIFQYYEEEERQRGNFPDRFSGHQFPNYSSELNVNALLLGDSALYLCASLWGDTEAFFGQGTRLTVV.

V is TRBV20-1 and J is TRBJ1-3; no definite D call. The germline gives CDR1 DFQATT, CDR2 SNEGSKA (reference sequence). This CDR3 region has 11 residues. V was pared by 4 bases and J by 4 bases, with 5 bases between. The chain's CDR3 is CSAMDGNTIYF. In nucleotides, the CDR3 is TGCAGTGCTATGGACGGAAACACCATATATTTT.

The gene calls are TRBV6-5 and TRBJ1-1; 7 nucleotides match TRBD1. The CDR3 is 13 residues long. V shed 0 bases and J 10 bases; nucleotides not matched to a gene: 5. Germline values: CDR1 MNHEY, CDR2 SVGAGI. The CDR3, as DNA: TGTGCCAGCAGTTACTCGGGCACAGGGGCAGCTTTCTTT. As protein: CASSYSGTGAAFF.

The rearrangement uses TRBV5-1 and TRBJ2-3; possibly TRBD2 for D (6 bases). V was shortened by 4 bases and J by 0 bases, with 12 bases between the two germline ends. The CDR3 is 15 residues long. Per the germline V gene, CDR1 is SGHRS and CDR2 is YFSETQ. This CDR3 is CASSRGAGSTDTQYF. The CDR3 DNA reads TGCGCCAGCAGCCGAGGGGCGGGAAGCACAGATACGCAGTATTTT.

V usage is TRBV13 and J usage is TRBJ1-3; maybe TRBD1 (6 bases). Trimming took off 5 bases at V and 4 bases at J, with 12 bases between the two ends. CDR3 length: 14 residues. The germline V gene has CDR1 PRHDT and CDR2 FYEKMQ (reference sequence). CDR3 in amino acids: CASSPSGAGNTIYF. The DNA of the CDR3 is TGTGCCAGCAGCCCCTCAGGGGCGGGAAACACCATATATTTT.

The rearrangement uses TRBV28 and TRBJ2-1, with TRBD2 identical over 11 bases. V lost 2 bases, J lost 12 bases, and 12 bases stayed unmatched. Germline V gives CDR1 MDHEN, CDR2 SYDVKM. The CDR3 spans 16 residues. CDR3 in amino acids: CASSLLSGRAGLMQFF. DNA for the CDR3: TGTGCCAGCAGTTTACTTAGCGGGAGGGCCGGGCTGATGCAGTTCTTC.

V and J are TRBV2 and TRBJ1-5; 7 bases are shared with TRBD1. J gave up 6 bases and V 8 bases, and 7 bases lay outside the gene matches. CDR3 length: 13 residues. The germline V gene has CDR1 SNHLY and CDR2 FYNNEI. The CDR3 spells CASGDRAVQPQHF. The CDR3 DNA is TGTGCCAGCGGGGACAGAGCCGTTCAGCCCCAGCATTTT.

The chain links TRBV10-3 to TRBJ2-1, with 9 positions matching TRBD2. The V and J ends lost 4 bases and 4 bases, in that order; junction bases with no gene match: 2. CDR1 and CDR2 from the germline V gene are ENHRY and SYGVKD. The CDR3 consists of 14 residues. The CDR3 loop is CAISASGTYNEQFF. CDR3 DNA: TGTGCCATCAGTGCTAGCGGGACTTACAATGAGCAGTTCTTC.

CDR3 in amino acids: CASSLGGGYEQYF. The CDR3 coding sequence is TGTGCCAGCAGTCTGGGTGGGGGTTACGAGCAGTACTTC. The chain has TRBV28 and TRBJ2-5; D might be TRBD1 or TRBD2, each matching 5 bases. The DNA end lines up better with TRBJ2-7; the J call may be wrong. The CDR3 consists of 13 residues. In germline, CDR1 is MDHEN, CDR2 SYDVKM.

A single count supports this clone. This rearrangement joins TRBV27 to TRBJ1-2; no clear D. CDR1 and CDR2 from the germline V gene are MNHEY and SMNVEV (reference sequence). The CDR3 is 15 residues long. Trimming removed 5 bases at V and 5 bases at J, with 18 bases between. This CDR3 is CASSPDRTRAYGYTF. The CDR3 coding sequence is TGTGCCAGCAGTCCCGATCGCACCCGGGCTTATGGCTACACCTTC.